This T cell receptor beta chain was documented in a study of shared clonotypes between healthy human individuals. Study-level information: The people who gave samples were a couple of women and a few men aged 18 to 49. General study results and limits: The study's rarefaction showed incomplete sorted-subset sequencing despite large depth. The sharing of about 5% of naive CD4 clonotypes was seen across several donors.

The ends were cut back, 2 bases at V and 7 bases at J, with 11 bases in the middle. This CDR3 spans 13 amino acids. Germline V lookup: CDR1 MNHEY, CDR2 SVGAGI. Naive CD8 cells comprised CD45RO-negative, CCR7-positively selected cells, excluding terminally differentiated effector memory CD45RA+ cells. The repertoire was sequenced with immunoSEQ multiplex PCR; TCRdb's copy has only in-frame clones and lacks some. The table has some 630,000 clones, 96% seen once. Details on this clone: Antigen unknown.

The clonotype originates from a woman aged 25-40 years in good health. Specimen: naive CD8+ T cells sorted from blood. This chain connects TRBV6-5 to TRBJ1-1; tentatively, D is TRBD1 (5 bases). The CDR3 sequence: CASSYLQGGEAFF. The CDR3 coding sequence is TGTGCCAGCAGTTACCTCCAGGGCGGTGAAGCTTTCTTT.